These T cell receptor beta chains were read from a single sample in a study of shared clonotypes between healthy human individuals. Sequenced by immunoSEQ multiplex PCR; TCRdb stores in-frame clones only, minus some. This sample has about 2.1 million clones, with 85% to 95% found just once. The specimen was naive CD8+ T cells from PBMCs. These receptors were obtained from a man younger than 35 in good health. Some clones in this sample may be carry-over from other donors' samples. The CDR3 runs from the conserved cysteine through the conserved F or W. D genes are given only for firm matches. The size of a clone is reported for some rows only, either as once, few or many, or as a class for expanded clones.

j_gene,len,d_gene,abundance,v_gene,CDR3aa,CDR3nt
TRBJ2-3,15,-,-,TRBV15,CATSRDTSPTDTQYF,TGTGCCACCAGCAGAGATACTAGCCCCACAGATACGCAGTATTTT
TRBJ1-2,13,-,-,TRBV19,CASSFGGSYGYTF,TGTGCCAGTAGTTTCGGGGGCTCCTATGGCTACACCTTC
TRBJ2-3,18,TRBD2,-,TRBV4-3,CASSQDWRVGRAKDTQYF,TGCGCCAGCAGCCAAGATTGGCGGGTCGGGAGGGCTAAAGATACGCAGTATTTT
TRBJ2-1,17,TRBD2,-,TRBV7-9,CASSGVRSSGSLDEQFF,TGTGCCAGCAGCGGGGTCCGGTCTAGCGGGAGTCTCGATGAGCAGTTCTTC
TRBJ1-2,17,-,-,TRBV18,CASSPTREGTADYGYTF,TGTGCCAGCTCACCTACCAGGGAGGGGACCGCGGACTATGGCTACACCTTC
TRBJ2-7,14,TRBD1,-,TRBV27,CASSVTGGKFEQYF,TGTGCCAGCAGTGTGACAGGGGGCAAGTTTGAGCAGTACTTC
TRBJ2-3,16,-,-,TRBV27,CASSLLKGVRTDTQYF,TGTGCCAGCAGTTTATTAAAGGGAGTCCGCACAGATACGCAGTATTTT
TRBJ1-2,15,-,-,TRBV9,CASSPWGGTLYGYTF,TGTGCCAGCAGCCCCTGGGGAGGGACCCTCTATGGCTACACCTTC
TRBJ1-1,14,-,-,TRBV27,CASSLSGRTTEAFF,TGTGCCAGCAGTTTATCTGGAAGGACCACTGAAGCTTTCTTT
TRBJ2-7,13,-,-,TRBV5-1,CASSGTANYEQYF,TGCGCCAGCAGCGGGACTGCTAACTACGAGCAGTACTTC
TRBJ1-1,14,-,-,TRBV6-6,CASNSREMNTEAFF,TGTGCCAGCAATTCTCGGGAGATGAACACTGAAGCTTTCTTT
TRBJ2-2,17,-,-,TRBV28,CATTSYTAAASSGELFF,TGTGCCACCACCTCGTACACGGCAGCGGCTAGTTCCGGGGAGCTGTTTTTT
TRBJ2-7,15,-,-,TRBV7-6,CASSPVGRSSYEQYF,TGTGCCAGCAGCCCTGTTGGTAGAAGCTCCTACGAGCAGTACTTC
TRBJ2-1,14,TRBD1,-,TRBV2,CASYRDRQRNEQFF,TGTGCCAGCTATCGGGACAGACAACGCAATGAGCAGTTCTTC
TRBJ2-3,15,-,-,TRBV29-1,CSVGGGTSRTDTQYF,TGCAGCGTTGGAGGGGGGACCTCTCGCACAGATACGCAGTATTTT
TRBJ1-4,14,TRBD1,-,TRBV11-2,CASGLGTGGEKLFF,TGTGCCAGCGGCCTCGGGACAGGGGGAGAAAAACTGTTTTTT
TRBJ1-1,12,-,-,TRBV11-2,CASSLDPGAAIF,TGTGCCAGCAGCTTAGATCCCGGAGCGGCGATCTTT
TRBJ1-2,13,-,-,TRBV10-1,CASSEGVGYGYTF,TGCGCCAGCAGTGAAGGAGTTGGTTATGGCTACACCTTC
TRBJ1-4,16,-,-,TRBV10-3,CAISEGDGLPNEKLFF,TGTGCCATCAGTGAGGGTGATGGGCTCCCTAATGAAAAACTGTTTTTT
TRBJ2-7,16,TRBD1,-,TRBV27,CASSLLPGQGEYEQYF,TGTGCCAGCAGTTTATTACCGGGACAGGGGGAGTACGAGCAGTACTTC
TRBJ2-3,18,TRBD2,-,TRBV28,CASSFIAGEGYGTDTQYF,TGTGCCAGCAGTTTTATAGCGGGAGAGGGGTATGGCACAGATACGCAGTATTTT
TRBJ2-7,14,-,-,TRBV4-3,CASSAGITHYEQYF,TGCGCCAGCAGCGCAGGAATAACTCACTACGAGCAGTACTTC
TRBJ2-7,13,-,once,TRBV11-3,CASSETASYEQYF,TGTGCCAGCAGCGAGACTGCATCCTACGAGCAGTACTTC
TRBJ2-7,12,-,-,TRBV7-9,CASSKDSYEQYF,TGTGCCAGCAGCAAGGACAGCTACGAGCAGTACTTC
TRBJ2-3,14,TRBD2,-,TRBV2,CASRPGGTTDTQYF,TGTGCCAGCAGACCGGGGGGAACCACAGATACGCAGTATTTT
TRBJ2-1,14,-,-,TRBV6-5,CASSYSGPNNEQFF,TGTGCCAGCAGTTACTCGGGACCCAACAATGAGCAGTTCTTC
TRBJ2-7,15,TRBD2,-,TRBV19,CASSTPLAGDYEQYF,TGTGCCAGTAGTACCCCCCTAGCGGGAGACTACGAGCAGTACTTC
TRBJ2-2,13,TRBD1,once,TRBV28,CASSVQGAGELFF,TGTGCCAGCAGTGTACAGGGGGCCGGGGAGCTGTTTTTT
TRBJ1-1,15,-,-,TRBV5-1,CASSLGPGSDTEAFF,TGCGCCAGCAGCTTGGGTCCAGGATCGGACACTGAAGCTTTCTTT
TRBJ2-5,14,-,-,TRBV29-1,CSVDLKDSQETQYF,TGCAGCGTGGACTTAAAGGACTCCCAAGAGACCCAGTACTTC
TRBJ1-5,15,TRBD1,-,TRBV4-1,CASSQDPGGGQPQHF,TGCGCCAGCAGCCAAGATCCAGGGGGAGGGCAGCCCCAGCATTTT
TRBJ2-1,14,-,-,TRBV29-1,CSVELSGTYNEQFF,TGCAGCGTTGAATTGTCCGGGACCTACAATGAGCAGTTCTTC
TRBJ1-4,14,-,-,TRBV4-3,CASPTAATNEKLFF,TGCGCCAGCCCCACAGCAGCAACTAATGAAAAACTGTTTTTT
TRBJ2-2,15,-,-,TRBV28,CASSFWGQNTGELFF,TGTGCCAGCAGTTTTTGGGGACAGAACACCGGGGAGCTGTTTTTT
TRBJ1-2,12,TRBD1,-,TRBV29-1,CSVAGGNYGYTF,TGCAGCGTTGCAGGGGGTAACTATGGCTACACCTTC
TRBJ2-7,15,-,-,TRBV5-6,CASSLVAGWSGEQYF,TGTGCCAGCAGCTTGGTCGCGGGATGGTCGGGTGAGCAGTACTTC
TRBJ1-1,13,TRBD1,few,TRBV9,CASSPRDRGRAFF,TGTGCCAGCAGCCCGAGGGACAGGGGCAGAGCTTTCTTT
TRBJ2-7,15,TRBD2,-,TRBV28,CASSFRTSGVYEQYF,TGTGCCAGCAGTTTTCGGACTAGCGGGGTCTACGAGCAGTACTTC
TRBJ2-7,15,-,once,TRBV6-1,CASSEAHRLSYEQYF,TGTGCCAGCAGTGAAGCCCACCGTCTTTCCTACGAGCAGTACTTC
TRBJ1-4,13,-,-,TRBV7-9,CASSSAGDEKLFF,TGTGCCAGCAGCTCTGCGGGGGATGAAAAACTGTTTTTT
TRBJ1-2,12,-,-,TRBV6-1,CASIGTYYGYTF,TGTGCCAGCATTGGGACCTACTATGGCTACACCTTC
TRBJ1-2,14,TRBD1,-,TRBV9,CASSDTGANYGYTF,TGTGCCAGCAGCGACACAGGGGCGAACTATGGCTACACCTTC
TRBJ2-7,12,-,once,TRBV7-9,CASSLASREQYF,TGTGCCAGCAGCTTAGCGAGTCGCGAGCAGTACTTC
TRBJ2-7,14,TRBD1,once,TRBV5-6,CASSFFQGAYEQYF,TGTGCCAGCAGCTTTTTCCAGGGGGCTTACGAGCAGTACTTC
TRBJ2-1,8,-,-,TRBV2,CARGEQFF,TGTGCCAGGGGGGAGCAGTTCTTC
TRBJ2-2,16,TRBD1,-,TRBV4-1,CASSLQGALVTGELFF,TGCGCCAGCAGCCTACAGGGGGCCCTGGTCACCGGGGAGCTGTTTTTT
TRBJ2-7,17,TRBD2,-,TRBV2,CASSAVLAGSWWEEQYF,TGTGCCAGCAGTGCGGTACTAGCGGGATCTTGGTGGGAGGAGCAGTACTTC
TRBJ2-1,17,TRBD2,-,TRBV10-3,CAISDLPGTSVYNEQFF,TGTGCCATCAGTGATCTCCCCGGGACTAGCGTTTACAATGAGCAGTTCTTC
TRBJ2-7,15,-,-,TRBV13,CASSLVRDNSYEQYF,TGTGCCAGCAGCTTAGTGCGGGACAACTCCTACGAGCAGTACTTC
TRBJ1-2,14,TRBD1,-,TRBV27,CASRDRGQIYGYTF,TGTGCCAGCAGAGACAGGGGGCAGATCTATGGCTACACCTTC
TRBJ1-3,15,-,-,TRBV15,CATSRERSSGNTIYF,TGTGCCACCAGCAGAGAGAGGTCCTCTGGAAACACCATATATTTT